This is a list of T cell receptor beta chains from one sample in a study of shared clonotypes between healthy human individuals. Some clones are missing from TCRdb's copy, which holds only in-frame ones; the method was immunoSEQ multiplex PCR. The sample includes approximately 1,500,000 clones, nearly 99% of them seen just once. Sequenced material: naive CD4+ T cells sorted from blood. These receptors were collected from a man aged 25 to 40 in good health. CDR3s include the opening cysteine and the closing phenylalanine or tryptophan. D genes are given only for firm matches. Clone size appears in some rows only: once, few, many, or a class for an expanded clone.

d_gene: TRBD1; abundance: .; v_gene: TRBV4-2; len: 15; j_gene: TRBJ1-2; CDR3nt: TGTGCCAGCAGCCAATTCGGACAGGCGAACTATGGCTACACCTTC; CDR3aa: CASSQFGQANYGYTF
d_gene: .; abundance: .; v_gene: TRBV7-2; len: 14; j_gene: TRBJ2-5; CDR3nt: TGTGCCAGCAGCCTAGCAACAGGACAAGAGACCCAGTACTTC; CDR3aa: CASSLATGQETQYF
d_gene: .; abundance: .; v_gene: TRBV29-1; len: 13; j_gene: TRBJ1-3; CDR3nt: TGCAGCGTTGAATCTACGCTGGGAAACACCATATATTTT; CDR3aa: CSVESTLGNTIYF
d_gene: .; abundance: .; v_gene: TRBV9; len: 15; j_gene: TRBJ2-2; CDR3nt: TGTGCCAGCAGCGTAGGTCAGGGTAACACCGGGGAGCTGTTTTTT; CDR3aa: CASSVGQGNTGELFF
d_gene: TRBD2; abundance: .; v_gene: TRBV11-2; len: 16; j_gene: TRBJ2-1; CDR3nt: TGTGCCAGCAGCTTACTGGCGGGAGTTAATCCCAATGAGCAGTTCTTC; CDR3aa: CASSLLAGVNPNEQFF
d_gene: TRBD2; abundance: .; v_gene: TRBV10-2; len: 15; j_gene: TRBJ2-7; CDR3nt: TGCGCCAGCAGGGAGGGACTAGCGGGATCCTACGAGCAGTACTTC; CDR3aa: CASREGLAGSYEQYF
d_gene: .; abundance: once; v_gene: TRBV5-1; len: 11; j_gene: TRBJ2-5; CDR3nt: TGCGCCAGCAGAGCGGAGGGGACCCAGTACTTC; CDR3aa: CASRAEGTQYF
d_gene: .; abundance: .; v_gene: TRBV29-1; len: 12; j_gene: TRBJ2-7; CDR3nt: TGCAGCGTAGGACTCTTACGGCGCGAGCAGTACTTC; CDR3aa: CSVGLLRREQYF
d_gene: .; abundance: .; v_gene: TRBV7-2; len: 13; j_gene: TRBJ2-1; CDR3nt: TGTGCCAGCAGTCAGTCGCGGCCCAATGAGCAGTTCTTC; CDR3aa: CASSQSRPNEQFF
d_gene: .; abundance: once; v_gene: TRBV7-2; len: 15; j_gene: TRBJ1-1; CDR3nt: TGTGCCAGCAACCCCGGGGCGATTGGGAGAGCTGAAGCTTTCTTT; CDR3aa: CASNPGAIGRAEAFF
d_gene: .; abundance: .; v_gene: TRBV4-3; len: 15; j_gene: TRBJ2-7; CDR3nt: TGCGCCAGCAGCCAAGTACGCGCAGGGAGTTTCGAGCAGTACTTC; CDR3aa: CASSQVRAGSFEQYF
d_gene: .; abundance: .; v_gene: TRBV28; len: 12; j_gene: TRBJ2-7; CDR3nt: TGTGCCAGCATGGGCCGTACCTACGAGCAGTACTTC; CDR3aa: CASMGRTYEQYF
d_gene: TRBD2; abundance: .; v_gene: TRBV19; len: 15; j_gene: TRBJ2-1; CDR3nt: TGTGCCAGTAGTATCGCCGGGACTAGAGTTAATGAGCAGTTCTTC; CDR3aa: CASSIAGTRVNEQFF
d_gene: TRBD1; abundance: .; v_gene: TRBV6-4; len: 16; j_gene: TRBJ2-2; CDR3nt: TGTGCCAGCAGTGCCGAGACAGGGGGCAAGACCGGGGAGCTGTTTTTT; CDR3aa: CASSAETGGKTGELFF
d_gene: .; abundance: .; v_gene: TRBV29-1; len: 17; j_gene: TRBJ1-2; CDR3nt: TGCAGCGTTCGGACCCGTTCAGCCGTCAAGGTTTGGGATGGCTACACCTTC; CDR3aa: CSVRTRSAVKVWDGYTF
d_gene: .; abundance: .; v_gene: TRBV5-1; len: 13; j_gene: TRBJ2-3; CDR3nt: TGCGCCAGCAGCTTGGGGCCGGGAGATACGCAGTATTTT; CDR3aa: CASSLGPGDTQYF
d_gene: .; abundance: .; v_gene: TRBV7-2; len: 12; j_gene: TRBJ2-1; CDR3nt: TGTGCCAGCAGCTTAGACCACAATGAGCAGTTCTTC; CDR3aa: CASSLDHNEQFF
d_gene: .; abundance: .; v_gene: TRBV18; len: 14; j_gene: TRBJ1-2; CDR3nt: TGTGCCAGCTCACCAGATACGACAGCCTATGGCTACACCTTC; CDR3aa: CASSPDTTAYGYTF
d_gene: TRBD1; abundance: .; v_gene: TRBV10-3; len: 15; j_gene: TRBJ2-1; CDR3nt: TGTGCCATCAGTGATGGGACAGCTTTCCGCGGTGAGCAGTTCTTC; CDR3aa: CAISDGTAFRGEQFF
d_gene: .; abundance: .; v_gene: TRBV19; len: 14; j_gene: TRBJ2-1; CDR3nt: TGTGCCAGTAGTATCGAGTTTTACTACAATGAGCAGTTCTTC; CDR3aa: CASSIEFYYNEQFF
d_gene: TRBD2; abundance: .; v_gene: TRBV19; len: 15; j_gene: TRBJ2-7; CDR3nt: TGTGCCAGTAAAACCTCGCGGGAGAGCGTAAGGCCACTGGACTTC; CDR3aa: CASKTSRESVRPLDF
d_gene: .; abundance: .; v_gene: TRBV27; len: 15; j_gene: TRBJ2-2; CDR3nt: TGTGCCAGCAGTTTTGGACTAAGGGGCACCGGGGAGCTGTTTTTT; CDR3aa: CASSFGLRGTGELFF
d_gene: .; abundance: .; v_gene: TRBV5-1; len: 15; j_gene: TRBJ1-2; CDR3nt: TGCGCCAGCAGCTTGGGTGACAGCCTCTCTTATGGCTACACCTTC; CDR3aa: CASSLGDSLSYGYTF
d_gene: TRBD2; abundance: .; v_gene: TRBV5-1; len: 17; j_gene: TRBJ2-1; CDR3nt: TGCGCCAGCAGCCCGCCGGGACTAGCGGGAGGAAGCAATGAGCAGTTCTTC; CDR3aa: CASSPPGLAGGSNEQFF
d_gene: .; abundance: .; v_gene: TRBV6-5; len: 15; j_gene: TRBJ1-3; CDR3nt: TGTGCCAGCAGTCGAGGACCGAGCTCTGGAAACACCATATATTTT; CDR3aa: CASSRGPSSGNTIYF
d_gene: TRBD1; abundance: .; v_gene: TRBV30; len: 12; j_gene: TRBJ2-7; CDR3nt: TGTGCCTGGGGGACAGGCTCCTACGAGCAGTACTTC; CDR3aa: CAWGTGSYEQYF
d_gene: .; abundance: .; v_gene: TRBV23-1; len: 14; j_gene: TRBJ2-7; CDR3nt: TGCGCCAGCAGTGGTGAGGTCAGTCCCTACGAGCAGTACTTC; CDR3aa: CASSGEVSPYEQYF
d_gene: .; abundance: .; v_gene: TRBV5-1; len: 12; j_gene: TRBJ2-2; CDR3nt: TGCGCCAGCAGCCCCGGGAACGGGGAGCTGTTTTTT; CDR3aa: CASSPGNGELFF
d_gene: .; abundance: .; v_gene: TRBV5-1; len: 14; j_gene: TRBJ2-5; CDR3nt: TGCGCCAGCAGCTTGTTCGTGCCGGGGGAGACCCAGTACTTC; CDR3aa: CASSLFVPGETQYF
d_gene: TRBD1; abundance: .; v_gene: TRBV7-3; len: 13; j_gene: TRBJ2-7; CDR3nt: TGTGCCAGCAGCCCGGACAGGACCTACGAGCAGTACTTC; CDR3aa: CASSPDRTYEQYF